One and the same sample provided the 9 T cell receptor beta chains below, sequenced in a study of patients and donors after allogeneic stem cell transplantation. TCRdb re-analysed the RT-PCR reads in MiXCR, keeping a single row per CDR3 protein. The sample shows around 170,000 distinct CDR3 sequences, approximately 22% of them seen only once. Sequences were obtained from blood, either unsorted or a sorted T cell fraction (not recorded which). All receptors derive from a human donor who was either an allogeneic HSCT recipient or a stem cell or donor lymphocyte infusion donor (not recorded which). It is not recorded whose cells these are; they may come from a transplant donor.

This clonotype was seen just once. The chain joins TRBV14 to TRBJ2-1; a possible D gene is TRBD2 (5 bases). Trimming removed 6 bases at V and 9 bases at J, with 27 bases between. Germline V gives CDR1 SGHDN, CDR2 FVKESK. The CDR3 is made up of 17 amino acids. This CDR3 is CASSPSPGRRSEGEQFF. For the CDR3, the DNA is TGTGCCAGCAGTCCCAGTCCCGGCCGCCGAAGTGAGGGTGAGCAGTTCTTC.

This clonotype has a handful of counts. The V gene is TRBV4-3, the J gene TRBJ2-1, with 8 nucleotides matching TRBD1. Looked up from germline, CDR1 is LGHNA and CDR2 is YSLEER. V shed 0 bases and J 7 bases; nucleotides not matched to a gene: 8. The CDR3 runs to 16 residues. Here the CDR3 reads CASSQDLGTGRNEQFF. The CDR3 nucleotides are TGCGCCAGCAGCCAAGATCTCGGGACAGGTAGAAATGAGCAGTTCTTC.

The genes are TRBV4-3 and TRBJ1-6; D not resolved. V was cut by 0 bases and J by 7 bases, with 4 bases left in between. The CDR3 has 13 residues. Germline CDR1 LGHNA, CDR2 YSLEER. CDR3 protein: CASSQDKNSPLHF. The DNA for the CDR3 is TGCGCCAGCAGCCAAGATAAAAATTCACCCCTCCACTTT.

This clonotype was seen a few times. The chain is built from TRBV9 and TRBJ1-2; TRBD1 matches at 8 bases. Germline loops: CDR1 SGDLS, CDR2 YYNGEE. After removal of 5 bases from V and 6 bases from J, the junction contained 6 bases not matched to a gene. There are 13 residues in the CDR3. The CDR3 DNA reads TGTGCCAGCAGTACGGACAGGGTAGATGGCTACACCTTC. Its protein is CASSTDRVDGYTF.

The V and J genes are TRBV2 and TRBJ2-1, with 9 bases identical to TRBD1. The CDR3 runs 12 residues. The germline CDR1 and CDR2 sequences are SNHLY and FYNNEI. J was trimmed by 7 bases and V by 6 bases; bases with no gene match: 1. The CDR3 here is CASRTGGNEQFF. The DNA for the CDR3 is TGTGCCAGCAGGACAGGGGGAAATGAGCAGTTCTTC.

This clonotype was detected a few times. CDR3 DNA sequence: TGCAGTGCTAGAATGGGCGGGTGGGGCACAGATACGCAGTATTTT. This gives the protein CSARMGGWGTDTQYF. The genes are TRBV20-1 and TRBJ2-3; a weak D match, TRBD2 (5 bases). V was trimmed by 2 bases and J by 1 base, leaving 13 bases between them. CDR1 and CDR2 (germline): DFQATT, SNEGSKA (reference sequence). The CDR3 length is 15 residues.

Only a few counts were recorded for this clonotype. V and J are TRBV7-3 and TRBJ2-1; 9 positions agree with TRBD2. In germline, CDR1 is SGHTA, CDR2 FQGTGA. The J segment lost 4 bases and the V segment lost 2 bases, leaving 0 bases of the junction unmatched. The CDR3 totals 14 residues. The DNA for the CDR3 is TGTGCCAGCAGCTTAGCGGGAGGGTACAATGAGCAGTTCTTC. It translates to CASSLAGGYNEQFF. Full variable domain (missing parts from reference TRBV7-3 and TRBJ2-1): GAGVSQTPSNKVTEKGKYVELRCDPISGHTALYWYRQSLGQGPEFLIYFQGTGAADDSGLPNDRFFAVRPEGSVSTLKIQRTERGDSAVYLCASSLAGGYNEQFFGPGTRLTVL.

This clonotype came up a few times. V is TRBV5-6 and J is TRBJ1-1; no clear D gene. V lost 0 bases to trimming and J lost 4 bases, with 10 bases between them. The CDR3 extends over 14 amino acids. CDR1 is SGHDT, CDR2 YYEEEE, per germline. In DNA, the CDR3 is TGTGCCAGCAGCTTGGTCATGGGAAGCACTGAAGCTTTCTTT. Translation: CASSLVMGSTEAFF.

This clonotype was counted only a few times. The rearrangement links TRBV12-3 or TRBV12-4 to TRBJ1-6, with D maybe TRBD1 (6 bases). V lost 5 bases, J lost 8 bases, and 13 bases lay in between. The CDR3 sequence is 14 residues long. In nucleotides, the CDR3 is TGTGCCAGCAGTCCAACAGGGTTTGATTCACCCCTCCACTTT. This translates into CASSPTGFDSPLHF.